These 27 T cell receptor beta chains share one sample of origin, sequenced in a study of neoadjuvant anti-PD-1 for oral cavity cancer. Assay used: immunoSEQ multiplex PCR; TCRdb lists only in-frame clones, some missing. Of 15,000 or so clones listed, less than 85% are singletons. Here the sequenced sample was PBMCs, taken before nivolumab (anti-PD-1) treatment. All receptors come from a person between 40 and 80 years old with oral cavity squamous cell carcinoma.

The chain links TRBV5-1 to TRBJ2-1; D is unclear. Trimming took off 2 bases at V and 5 bases at J, with 5 bases between the two ends. Germline V gives CDR1 SGHRS, CDR2 YFSETQ. The CDR3 length is 12 residues. CDR3 sequence reads: CASSLSNNEQFF. The CDR3 DNA is TGCGCCAGCAGCTTATCCAACAATGAGCAGTTCTTC.

V gene TRBV5-4 combines with J gene TRBJ2-7, with 7 bases fitting TRBD2. The CDR3 totals 15 residues. The J segment lost 4 bases and the V segment lost 0 bases, leaving 7 bases of the junction unmatched. CDR1 SGHNT and CDR2 YYREEE come from the germline V gene (reference sequence). CDR3 DNA: TGTGCCAGCAGCTTGGGTGGGCTAGCGGTATACGAGCAGTACTTC. This encodes CASSLGGLAVYEQYF.

The chain couples TRBV6-5 to TRBJ2-7, with D unresolved. The germline gives CDR1 MNHEY, CDR2 SVGAGI. The length of the CDR3 is 14 residues. The germline V and J ends were trimmed by 2 bases and 0 bases, with 8 bases remaining between them. The chain's CDR3 is CASSYRHHSYEQYF. For the CDR3, the DNA is TGTGCCAGCAGTTACCGACACCACTCCTACGAGCAGTACTTC.

The chain links TRBV11-3 to TRBJ2-1, with D possibly being TRBD2 (6 bases). The CDR3 contains 17 residues. CDR1 is SGHNT and CDR2 is YENEEA in the germline V gene. Trimming took off 0 bases at V and 3 bases at J, with 15 bases between the two ends. This chain's CDR3 is CASSLDGSGRGYNEQFF. CDR3 nucleotides: TGTGCCAGCAGCTTAGATGGTTCCGGGAGAGGCTACAATGAGCAGTTCTTC.

The chain links TRBV29-1 to TRBJ1-5, with D unclear. The CDR3 sequence is 12 residues long. Trimming left V 0 bases short and J 15 bases short, with 15 bases between. CDR1 SQVTM and CDR2 ANQGSEA come from the germline V gene. The CDR3 region has the DNA TGCAGCGTTGAAGACAACACCAGGTCACTGCATTTT. Residues: CSVEDNTRSLHF.

The V gene is TRBV10-3, the J gene TRBJ1-5; perhaps TRBD1 as D (6 bases). The CDR3 is made up of 12 amino acids. Germline V gene sequence: CDR1 ENHRY, CDR2 SYGVKD. Trimming took 5 bases from V and 4 from J, leaving 6 bases between them. CDR3 nucleotide sequence: TGTGCCATCAGTCAGGGGAATCAGCCCCAGCATTTT. It encodes CAISQGNQPQHF.

This sequence joins TRBV5-1 and TRBJ2-3, with D maybe TRBD2 (6 bases). CDR1 SGHRS and CDR2 YFSETQ come from the germline V gene. With 8 bases removed from V and 5 bases from J, the gap between germline ends came to 9 bases. The CDR3 has 11 residues. CDR3 in DNA: TGCGCCAGTCCCGGGGGAGATACGCAGTATTTT. This translates into CASPGGDTQYF.

This chain joins TRBV7-9 and TRBJ1-1; D unclear. The CDR3 loop spans 13 amino acids. Trimming left V 9 bases short and J 10 bases short, with 21 bases between. The germline CDR1 and CDR2 sequences are SEHNR and FQNEAQ (reference sequence). The CDR3 reads CASAAGEVIGAFF. The CDR3 bases are TGTGCCAGTGCCGCCGGGGAGGTGATCGGAGCTTTCTTT. The full variable domain, completed using reference TRBV7-9 and TRBJ1-1, is DTGVSQNPRHKITKRGQNVTFRCDPISEHNRLYWYRQTLGQGPEFLTYFQNEAQLEKSRLLSDRFSAERPKGSFSTLEIQRTEQGDSAMYLCASAAGEVIGAFFGQGTRLTVV.

This rearrangement joins TRBV15 to TRBJ2-7; D is uncertain. Germline CDR1 reads LNHNV; CDR2 reads YYDKDF (reference sequence). This CDR3 spans 15 amino acids. V was cut by 0 bases and J by 5 bases, with 14 bases left in between. Here the CDR3 reads CATSRDRRFLDEQYF. CDR3 nucleotide sequence: TGTGCCACCAGCAGAGATCGAAGGTTCCTAGACGAGCAGTACTTC.

The chain employs TRBV4-1 and TRBJ1-2, with 8 nucleotides matching TRBD1. CDR1 MGHRA and CDR2 YSYEKL come from the germline V gene. V shed 5 bases and J 3 bases; nucleotides not matched to a gene: 8. The CDR3 is 15 amino acids. The CDR3 region is CASSSRTGRDYGYTF. CDR3 nucleotides: TGCGCCAGCAGCTCGCGGACAGGGAGAGACTATGGCTACACCTTC.

This chain connects TRBV18 to TRBJ1-2, with 8 bases fitting TRBD1. The CDR3 totals 16 residues. CDR1 and CDR2 (germline): KGHSH, LQKENI. Trimming cost V 3 bases and J 7 bases; bases outside gene matches: 13. The CDR3, as DNA: TGTGCCAGCTCACCCCGGTTTGGGCAGGGGGCATCTGGCTACACCTTC. Amino acid sequence: CASSPRFGQGASGYTF.

V and J are TRBV7-9 and TRBJ2-7, with 11 bases matching TRBD2. The CDR3 has 16 residues. V shed 5 bases, J shed 3 bases, and the junction held 9 bases outside the gene matches. In germline, CDR1 is SEHNR, CDR2 FQNEAQ (reference sequence). The chain's CDR3 is CASSPRGGTSGYEQYF. The CDR3 DNA reads as TGTGCCAGCAGCCCGCGGGGAGGGACTAGCGGCTACGAGCAGTACTTC.

V usage is TRBV2 and J usage is TRBJ2-3, with TRBD1 matching over 7 bases. The CDR3 has 15 amino acids. Germline CDR1 reads SNHLY; CDR2 reads FYNNEI. Losses at the gene ends were 6 bases for V and 0 bases for J; bases not matched to a gene: 6. CDR3 DNA: TGTGCCAGCAGCGATCCGGGACAGAGCACAGATACGCAGTATTTT. Translating it yields CASSDPGQSTDTQYF.

The rearrangement joins TRBV6-5 to TRBJ2-2; 7 bases are a match to TRBD2. The germline gives CDR1 MNHEY, CDR2 SVGAGI. Unmatched junction bases numbered 8, after V lost 2 bases and J lost 5 bases. This CDR3 region has 16 residues. Here the CDR3 DNA reads TGTGCCAGCAGTTACACGACGGGACTACTAACCGGGGAGCTGTTTTTT. This codes for CASSYTTGLLTGELFF.

This chain joins TRBV5-1 and TRBJ2-1, with D possibly TRBD1 on 7 matching bases. Germline V lookup: CDR1 SGHRS, CDR2 YFSETQ. The CDR3 runs 17 residues. Trimming stripped 0 bases from V and 1 base from J, with 14 bases between. CDR3 region: CASSLDPGGPSYNEQFF. CDR3 nucleotides: TGCGCCAGCAGCTTGGACCCAGGGGGGCCTTCCTACAATGAGCAGTTCTTC.

V is TRBV11-2 and J is TRBJ2-7; D gene uncertain. The CDR3 consists of 12 residues. Trimming took 0 bases from V and 5 from J, leaving 5 bases between them. Germline CDR1 reads SGHAT; CDR2 reads FQNNGV. The CDR3 DNA reads as TGTGCCAGCAGCTTAGATCGGAACGAGCAGTACTTC. This sequence encodes CASSLDRNEQYF.

This clone came up a few times. CDR3 loop: CASSHRQFYGYTF. In nucleotides, the CDR3 is TGTGCCAGCAGTCATAGACAGTTCTATGGCTACACCTTC. The V call is TRBV27, the J call TRBJ1-2, with a weak D call TRBD1 (5 bases). Germline lookup yields CDR1 MNHEY and CDR2 SMNVEV (reference sequence). The CDR3 extends over 13 amino acids. V lost 5 bases and J 4 bases, leaving 11 bases between the germline ends.

This sequence joins TRBV7-8 and TRBJ2-4; perhaps TRBD1 as D (5 bases). V was shortened by 5 bases and J by 3 bases, with 11 bases between the two germline ends. The CDR3 contains 14 residues. The V gene's germline CDR1 is SGHVS and CDR2 FQNEAQ. CDR3 loop: CASSQDRVKNIQYF. The CDR3 bases are TGTGCCAGCAGCCAAGACAGAGTCAAAAACATTCAGTACTTC.

The chain joins TRBV15 to TRBJ2-6; TRBD2 aligns across 11 bases. Germline trimming cut 5 bases from V and 0 bases from J; bases unmatched to any gene: 0. CDR1 LNHNV and CDR2 YYDKDF come from the germline V gene (reference sequence). The CDR3 totals 16 residues. The CDR3 sequence: CATSLAGGSGANVLTF. The CDR3 region has the DNA TGTGCCACCAGCCTAGCGGGGGGCTCTGGGGCCAACGTCCTGACTTTC.

The V and J genes are TRBV4-1 and TRBJ2-3; D unresolved. V was shortened by 4 bases and J by 8 bases, with 10 bases between the two germline ends. The CDR3 extends over 12 amino acids. The germline CDR1 and CDR2 sequences are MGHRA and YSYEKL. CDR3 sequence: CASSPLGVTQYF. CDR3 coding DNA: TGCGCCAGCAGCCCTCTTGGGGTTACGCAGTATTTT.

The genes are TRBV7-8 and TRBJ2-1; D call uncertain. Looked up from germline, CDR1 is SGHVS and CDR2 is FQNEAQ. There are 15 residues in the CDR3. V lost 4 bases to trimming and J lost 6 bases, with 16 bases between them. The CDR3 DNA reads as TGTGCCAGCAGCTACCCCGGGCGTAGCAGCAATGAGCAGTTCTTC. Amino acids: CASSYPGRSSNEQFF. Using reference TRBV7-8 and TRBJ2-1 for the parts outside the CDR3, the full variable domain is GAGVSQSPRYKVAKRGQDVALRCDPISGHVSLFWYQQALGQGPEFLTYFQNEAQLDKSGLPSDRFFAERPEGSVSTLKIQRTQQEDSAVYLCASSYPGRSSNEQFFGPGTRLTVL.

The sample holds a few counts of this clone. The chain couples TRBV30 to TRBJ1-2, with a tentative D call TRBD1 (5 bases). In germline, CDR1 is GTSNPN, CDR2 SVGIG (reference sequence). V was clipped by 2 bases and J by 6 bases, with 10 bases between them. The CDR3 is 12 residues long. The CDR3 bases are TGTGCCTGGAGTCTCCAGACAGATGGCTACACCTTC. It yields the protein CAWSLQTDGYTF.

The V and J genes are TRBV2 and TRBJ2-7; unclear D gene. V dropped 2 bases and J dropped 2 bases, with 10 bases sitting between them. Germline CDR1 and CDR2: SNHLY and FYNNEI. This CDR3 comprises 14 residues. The CDR3 sequence is CASSEPGYPYEQYF. As DNA, the CDR3 is TGTGCCAGCAGTGAACCCGGCTATCCCTACGAGCAGTACTTC.

The CDR3 nucleotides are TGTGCCAGCTCCTCAGCGGGAGCGAACACCGGGGAGCTGTTTTTT. Translation: CASSSAGANTGELFF. The V call is TRBV27, the J call TRBJ2-2, with 8 bases identical to TRBD2. The V gene end was trimmed by 8 bases and the J gene end by 0 bases; junction bases not matched to a gene: 5. Germline values: CDR1 MNHEY, CDR2 SMNVEV (reference sequence). There are 15 residues in the CDR3.

The chain couples TRBV19 to TRBJ1-2, with TRBD1 identical over 8 bases. The V gene end was trimmed by 3 bases and the J gene end by 5 bases; junction bases not matched to a gene: 5. The CDR3 loop spans 14 amino acids. Germline V gives CDR1 LNHDA, CDR2 SQIVND (reference sequence). CDR3 amino acids: CASSISQGDYGYTF. Written as DNA, the CDR3 is TGTGCCAGTAGTATCTCACAGGGGGATTATGGCTACACCTTC.

J is TRBJ1-2 and V is TRBV28, with D possibly being TRBD1 (6 bases). This CDR3 comprises 19 residues. CDR1 MDHEN and CDR2 SYDVKM come from the germline V gene. V was cut by 5 bases and J by 0 bases, with 25 bases left in between. The CDR3 DNA sequence: TGTGCCAGCAGTACAGGGAAGGGACTTCTCCTAGGGGCTAACTATGGCTACACCTTC. Protein sequence: CASSTGKGLLLGANYGYTF.

V usage is TRBV18 and J usage is TRBJ1-5; no firm D call. This CDR3 is 15 amino acids long. Germline CDR1 is KGHSH and CDR2 is LQKENI. Trimming removed 1 base at V and 2 bases at J, with 9 bases between. The CDR3 sequence: CASSPQGWGNQPQHF. Here the CDR3 DNA reads TGTGCCAGCTCACCACAAGGATGGGGCAATCAGCCCCAGCATTTT. Complete variable domain (other parts from reference TRBV18 and TRBJ1-5): NAGVMQNPRHLVRRRGQEARLRCSPMKGHSHVYWYRQLPEEGLKFMVYLQKENIIDESGMPKERFSAEFPKEGPSILRIQQVVRGDSAAYFCASSPQGWGNQPQHFGDGTRLSIL.